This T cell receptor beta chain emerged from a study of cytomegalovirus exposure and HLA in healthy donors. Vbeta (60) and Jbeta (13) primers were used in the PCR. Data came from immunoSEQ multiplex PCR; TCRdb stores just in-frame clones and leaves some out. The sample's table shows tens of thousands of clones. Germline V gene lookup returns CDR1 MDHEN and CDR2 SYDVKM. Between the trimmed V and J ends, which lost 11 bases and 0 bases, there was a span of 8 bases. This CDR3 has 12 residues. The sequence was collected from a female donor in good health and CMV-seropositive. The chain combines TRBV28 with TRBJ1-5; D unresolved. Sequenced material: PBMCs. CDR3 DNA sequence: TGTGCCGCCGCGGTTAGCAATCAGCCCCAGCATTTT. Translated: CAAAVSNQPQHF.